These T cell receptor beta chains were read from a single sample in a study of beta chain features in type 1 diabetes. Method: immunoSEQ multiplex PCR; TCRdb's copy keeps in-frame clones and lacks some. The repertoire has about 620,000 clones, about 14% of them found once; the top ten carry 0.093%. Input material: naive CD4+ T cells from blood. These receptors came from a man aged 18-30 years in good health. Each CDR3 is given with its conserved first and last residue. Each record gives: J gene, D gene, clone size, CDR3 length, V gene, CDR3 protein, CDR3 DNA. A D gene is named only where the DNA matches it firmly. Clone size appears in some rows only: once, few, many, or a class for an expanded clone.

TRBJ1-4 - - 18 TRBV7-8 CASSPIRRGLSTNEKLFF TGTGCCAGCAGCCCCATCCGAAGAGGTCTCTCAACTAATGAAAAACTGTTTTTT
TRBJ2-5 - few 13 TRBV14 CASSRGLQETQYF TGTGCCAGCAGCCGGGGACTGCAAGAGACCCAGTACTTC
TRBJ1-3 - few 14 TRBV15 CATSRWTTGNTIYF TGTGCCACCAGCAGGTGGACTACTGGAAACACCATATATTTT
TRBJ1-1 - - 12 TRBV4-3 CASSQDQGWAFF TGCGCCAGCAGCCAAGACCAGGGCTGGGCTTTCTTT
TRBJ1-2 TRBD1 few 15 TRBV10-3 CAIRIAGGSWYGYTF TGTGCCATCAGGATTGCAGGGGGCAGTTGGTATGGCTACACCTTC
TRBJ1-1 TRBD1 - 14 TRBV5-1 CASIKDRVETEAFF TGCGCCAGTATAAAAGACAGGGTTGAGACTGAAGCTTTCTTT
TRBJ1-6 - few 17 TRBV18 CASSPLDRSSYNSPLHF TGTGCCAGCTCACCACTGGACCGATCCTCCTATAATTCACCCCTCCACTTT
TRBJ1-3 - few 14 TRBV7-2 CASSLGGFLNTIYF TGTGCCAGCAGCTTAGGAGGCTTCCTAAACACCATATATTTT
TRBJ2-1 - few 13 TRBV19 CASRAESWDEQFF TGTGCCAGTAGGGCGGAGTCGTGGGATGAGCAGTTCTTC
TRBJ1-6 - - 15 TRBV7-2 CASSSSRERNSPLHF TGTGCCAGCAGCTCCAGCCGGGAGCGTAATTCACCCCTCCACTTT
TRBJ1-2 TRBD1 - 13 TRBV18 CASSPLDRAGYTF TGTGCCAGCTCACCCCTGGACAGGGCTGGCTACACCTTC
TRBJ1-2 - - 16 TRBV7-8 CASSSSGPTANYGYTF TGTGCCAGCAGCTCTTCGGGGCCGACAGCGAACTATGGCTACACCTTC
TRBJ2-1 - many 11 TRBV27 CASSRYNEQFF TGTGCCAGCAGTCGTTACAATGAGCAGTTCTTC
TRBJ2-1 TRBD2 few 15 TRBV9 CASSPRLAGTNEQFF TGTGCCAGCAGCCCCCGACTAGCGGGGACCAATGAGCAGTTCTTC
TRBJ2-6 - - 14 TRBV7-3 CASTLGHGANVLTF TGTGCCAGCACCTTGGGGCACGGGGCCAACGTCCTGACTTTC
TRBJ2-6 - few 16 TRBV6-5 CASSSLGFSGANVLTF TGTGCCAGCAGTTCGCTCGGGTTCTCTGGGGCCAACGTCCTGACTTTC
TRBJ2-3 - - 15 TRBV13 CASSITGEGTDTQYF TGTGCCAGCAGCATAACAGGGGAGGGCACAGATACGCAGTATTTT
TRBJ1-5 - few 18 TRBV2 CASSVPGGPTTQNQPQHF TGTGCCAGCAGTGTCCCAGGTGGACCAACAACCCAGAATCAGCCCCAGCATTTT